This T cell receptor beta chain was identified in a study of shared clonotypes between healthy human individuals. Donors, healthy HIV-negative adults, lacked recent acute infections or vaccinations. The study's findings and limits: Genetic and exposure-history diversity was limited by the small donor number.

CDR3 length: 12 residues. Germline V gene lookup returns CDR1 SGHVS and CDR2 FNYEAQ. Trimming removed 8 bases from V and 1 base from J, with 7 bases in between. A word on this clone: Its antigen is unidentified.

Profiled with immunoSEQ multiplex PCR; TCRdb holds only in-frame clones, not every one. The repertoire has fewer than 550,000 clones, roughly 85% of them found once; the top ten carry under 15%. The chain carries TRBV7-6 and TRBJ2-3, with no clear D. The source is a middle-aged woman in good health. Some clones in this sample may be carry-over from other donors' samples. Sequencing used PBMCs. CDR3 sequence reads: CASQVGTDTQYF. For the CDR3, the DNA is TGTGCCAGCCAGGTCGGCACAGATACGCAGTATTTT.